Only a few counts were recorded for the clone carrying this T cell receptor (beta chain). Antigen unknown. Measured with immunoSEQ multiplex PCR; TCRdb has only the in-frame clones, and not every one. The sample carries a few thousand clones, around 70% recorded once. The CDR3 has 15 residues. The germline V gene has CDR1 MNHEY and CDR2 SMNVEV (reference sequence). Trimming removed 5 bases from V and 0 bases from J, with 14 bases in between. The data originate from a study of T cell therapy after organ transplantation. As for the study in general: Of around 10 patients, eight responded clinically and two did not. Patients received a median of 1.92 x 10^8 CMV-specific T cells over 2 to 6 infusions.

The study, taken as a whole, reports: Effects of concurrent antirejection and antiviral medications were not evaluable.

These patients had received solid-organ transplants and had drug-resistant or recurrent cytomegalovirus. The receptor comes from a human patient who had received a solid organ transplant and had CMV disease. The gene calls are TRBV27 and TRBJ2-7; D is undetermined. The starting material was CD8+ T cells from blood, obtained before autologous CMV-specific T cell therapy. Here the CDR3 reads CASSPSSLSSYEQYF. The CDR3 DNA is TGTGCCAGCAGTCCCAGCAGTCTTAGCTCCTACGAGCAGTACTTC.